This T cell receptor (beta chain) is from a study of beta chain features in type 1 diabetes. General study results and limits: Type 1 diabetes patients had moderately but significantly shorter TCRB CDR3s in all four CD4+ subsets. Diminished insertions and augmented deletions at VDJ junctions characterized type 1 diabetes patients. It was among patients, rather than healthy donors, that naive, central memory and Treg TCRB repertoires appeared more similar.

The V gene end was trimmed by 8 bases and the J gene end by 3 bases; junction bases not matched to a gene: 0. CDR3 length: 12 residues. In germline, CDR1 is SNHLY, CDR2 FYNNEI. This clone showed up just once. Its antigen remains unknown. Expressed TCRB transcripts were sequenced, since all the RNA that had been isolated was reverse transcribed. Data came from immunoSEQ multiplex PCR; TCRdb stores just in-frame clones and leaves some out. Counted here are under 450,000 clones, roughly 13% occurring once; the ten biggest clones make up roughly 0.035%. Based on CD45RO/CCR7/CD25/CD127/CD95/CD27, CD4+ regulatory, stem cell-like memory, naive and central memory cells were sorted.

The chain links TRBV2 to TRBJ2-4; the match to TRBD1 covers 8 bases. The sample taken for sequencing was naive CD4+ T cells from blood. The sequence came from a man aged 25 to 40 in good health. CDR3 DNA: TGTGCCAGCGGGACAGGCAAAAACATTCAGTACTTC. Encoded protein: CASGTGKNIQYF. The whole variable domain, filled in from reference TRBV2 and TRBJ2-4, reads EPEVTQTPSHQVTQMGQEVILRCVPISNHLYFYWYRQILGQKVEFLVSFYNNEISEKSEIFDDQFSVERPDGSNFTLKIRSTKLEDSAMYFCASGTGKNIQYFGAGTRLSVL.